This T cell receptor beta chain was recovered during a study of OX40 agonist ivuxolimab in advanced cancers. Broadly, across the study: Ivuxolimab was an agonistic, fully human IgG2 monoclonal antibody directed against OX40 (CD134), a costimulatory receptor. Peripheral TCRbeta sequencing aimed to test whether ivuxolimab altered TCR sequence diversity and caused clonal T-cell expansion. Of the roughly 52 dose-escalation patients, hepatocellular carcinoma was present in 19, melanoma in about 15, renal cell carcinoma in 9 and head and neck cancer in 9. The paper describes the monotherapy dose-escalation part (N ≈ 49 patients) of the phase I trial of ivuxolimab. The dose-escalation cohort was almost 85% male with a mean age of around 62 years, ranging from about 23 to 85. Three dose-escalation patients achieved partial responses, one with hepatocellular carcinoma and two with cutaneous melanoma. Intravenous ivuxolimab was administered to patients every 2 weeks at six dose levels: 0.01, 0.1, 0.3, 1.5, 3 and 10 mg/kg. Patients were allowed to have had prior anti-PD-1, anti-PD-L1 or anti-CTLA-4 therapy, and about 40% of the dose-escalation patients had been treated with checkpoint inhibitors.

Patients with autoimmune disease history or receiving systemic immunosuppression were excluded from the trial. Peripheral blood for TCR sequencing was collected from all dose cohorts at baseline, on cycle 4 day 1, and on cycle 7 day 1. Samples were obtained from an open-label, multicenter, first-in-human phase I dose-escalation trial of ivuxolimab. The trial enrolled adults with locally advanced or metastatic head and neck squamous cell, hepatocellular, melanoma or renal cell carcinoma. CD4+ and CD8+ T cells were sorted separately from peripheral blood before TCR sequencing. Points on this clone: Its binding antigen is unknown. Base qualities are not recorded, but no much larger clone differs from it by a single base.

Genomic DNA was extracted from sorted cells for sequencing of the TCRbeta CDR3 region. The immunoSEQ Assay was used for sequencing of TCRbeta CDR3 regions. In its TCRdb copy, this immuneACCESS table keeps in-frame sequences only and misses some clones. Where compared with another copy, unresolved V genes explain less than half of these, and the others have no known cause. The sample contains 14,000 or so clones, about 83% of them found a single time. Roughly 6.3% of the sample is held by the ten biggest clonotypes. The CDR3, cysteine through phenylalanine, is 15 amino acids long. Of the read, only the CDR3 DNA is kept; its 45 bases are in frame from base 1. What the research found in general, with its limitations: In the 0.1-3.0 mg/kg groups, partial responders had among the lowest normalized peripheral clonal expansion, particularly in CD8+ T cells. Low levels of normalized T-cell clonal expansion were also seen in some nonresponding patients. On average, CD8+ T cells showed more expanded clones than CD4+ T cells after ivuxolimab. Antigen specificity was not determined for the clonally expanded peripheral T cells. Clonal expansion of both CD4+ and CD8+ blood T cells was observed from baseline to week 6 at doses 0.1 to 3.0 mg/kg.

The chain is made from TRBV21-1 and TRBJ1-2. TRBV21-1 is listed as a pseudogene. The specimen was CD4+ or CD8+ T cells sorted from blood, collected in a trial of the OX40 agonist ivuxolimab. This receptor was taken from an adult with an advanced solid tumor such as melanoma, head and neck, liver or kidney cancer. The DNA sequence reads TGTGCCAGCAGCAAAGAACCCGCTCTTAGGCATGGCTACACCTTC. Its product reads: CASSKEPALRHGYTF.